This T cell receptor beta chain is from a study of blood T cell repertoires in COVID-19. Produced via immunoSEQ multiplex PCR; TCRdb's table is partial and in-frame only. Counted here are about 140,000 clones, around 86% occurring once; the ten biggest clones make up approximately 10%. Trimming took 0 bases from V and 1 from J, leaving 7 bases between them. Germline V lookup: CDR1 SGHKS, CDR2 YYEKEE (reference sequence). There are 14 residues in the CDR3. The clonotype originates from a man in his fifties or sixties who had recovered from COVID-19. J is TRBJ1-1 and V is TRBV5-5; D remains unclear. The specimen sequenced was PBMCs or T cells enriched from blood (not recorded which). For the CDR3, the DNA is TGTGCCAGCAGCTTGGCGGGGAAGAACACTGAAGCTTTCTTT. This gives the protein CASSLAGKNTEAFF.